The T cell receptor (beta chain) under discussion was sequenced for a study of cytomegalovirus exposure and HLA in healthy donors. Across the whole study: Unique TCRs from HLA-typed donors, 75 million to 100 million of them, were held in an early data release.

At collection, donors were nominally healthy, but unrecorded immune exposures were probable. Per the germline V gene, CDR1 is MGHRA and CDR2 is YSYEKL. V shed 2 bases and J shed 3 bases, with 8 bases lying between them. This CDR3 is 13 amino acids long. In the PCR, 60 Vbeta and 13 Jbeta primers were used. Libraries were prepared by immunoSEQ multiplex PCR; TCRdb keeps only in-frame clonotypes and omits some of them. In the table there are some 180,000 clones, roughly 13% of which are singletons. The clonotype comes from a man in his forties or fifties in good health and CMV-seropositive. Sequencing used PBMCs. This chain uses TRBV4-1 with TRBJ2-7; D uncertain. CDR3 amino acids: CASSQSLDYEQYF. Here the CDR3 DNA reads TGCGCCAGCAGCCAATCTTTAGACTACGAGCAGTACTTC.